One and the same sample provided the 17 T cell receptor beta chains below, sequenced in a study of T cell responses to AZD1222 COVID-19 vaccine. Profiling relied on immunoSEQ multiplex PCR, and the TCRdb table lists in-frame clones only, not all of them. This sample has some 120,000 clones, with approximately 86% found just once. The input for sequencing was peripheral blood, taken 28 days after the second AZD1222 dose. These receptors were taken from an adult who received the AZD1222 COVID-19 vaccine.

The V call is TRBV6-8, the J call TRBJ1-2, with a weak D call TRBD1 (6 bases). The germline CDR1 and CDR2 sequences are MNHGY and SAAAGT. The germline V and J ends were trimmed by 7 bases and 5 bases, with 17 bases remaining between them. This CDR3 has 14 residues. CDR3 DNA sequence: TGTGCCAGCATTCCCTCGGACAGCTATTATGGCTACACCTTC. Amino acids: CASIPSDSYYGYTF.

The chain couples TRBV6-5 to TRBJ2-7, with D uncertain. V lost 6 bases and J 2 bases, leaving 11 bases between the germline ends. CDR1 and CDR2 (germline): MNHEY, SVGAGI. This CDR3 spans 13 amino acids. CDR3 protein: CASRDDAPYEQYF. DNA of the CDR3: TGTGCCAGCAGAGATGACGCGCCCTACGAGCAGTACTTC.

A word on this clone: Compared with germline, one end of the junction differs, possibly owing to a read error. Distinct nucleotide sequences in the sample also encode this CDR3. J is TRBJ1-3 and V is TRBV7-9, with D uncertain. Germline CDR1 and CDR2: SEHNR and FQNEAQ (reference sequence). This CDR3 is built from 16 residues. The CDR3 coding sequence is TGTGCAAGCAGCGCAACTCTGGGTCTTTATGGAAACACCATATATTTT. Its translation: CASSATLGLYGNTIYF.

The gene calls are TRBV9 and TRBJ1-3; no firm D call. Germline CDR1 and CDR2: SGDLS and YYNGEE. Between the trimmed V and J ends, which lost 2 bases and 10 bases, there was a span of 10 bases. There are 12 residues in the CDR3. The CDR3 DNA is TGTGCCAGCAGCGTCAGTACTGGGACCATATATTTT. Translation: CASSVSTGTIYF.

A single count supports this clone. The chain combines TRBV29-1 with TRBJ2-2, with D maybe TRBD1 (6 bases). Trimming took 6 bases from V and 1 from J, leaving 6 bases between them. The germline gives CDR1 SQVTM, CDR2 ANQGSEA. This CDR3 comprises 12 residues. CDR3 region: CSVQGNTGELFF. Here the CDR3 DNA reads TGCAGCGTACAGGGGAACACCGGGGAGCTGTTTTTT.

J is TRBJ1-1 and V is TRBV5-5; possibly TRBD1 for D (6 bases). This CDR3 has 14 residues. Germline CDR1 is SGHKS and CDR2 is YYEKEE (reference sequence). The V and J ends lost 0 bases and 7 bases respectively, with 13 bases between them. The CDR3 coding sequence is TGTGCCAGCAGCTTGGGAGACAGGCCGGTTGAAGCTTTCTTT. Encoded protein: CASSLGDRPVEAFF.

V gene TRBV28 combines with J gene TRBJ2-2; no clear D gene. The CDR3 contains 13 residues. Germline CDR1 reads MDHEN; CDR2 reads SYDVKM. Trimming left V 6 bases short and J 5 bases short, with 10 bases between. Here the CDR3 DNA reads TGTGCCAGCAGACTATCTAGGACCGGGGAGCTGTTTTTT. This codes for CASRLSRTGELFF.

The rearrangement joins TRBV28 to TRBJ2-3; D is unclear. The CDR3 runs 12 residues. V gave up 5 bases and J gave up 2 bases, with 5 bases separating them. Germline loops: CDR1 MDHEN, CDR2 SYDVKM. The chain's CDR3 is CASSPYTDTQYF. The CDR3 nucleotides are TGTGCCAGCAGTCCCTACACAGATACGCAGTATTTT.

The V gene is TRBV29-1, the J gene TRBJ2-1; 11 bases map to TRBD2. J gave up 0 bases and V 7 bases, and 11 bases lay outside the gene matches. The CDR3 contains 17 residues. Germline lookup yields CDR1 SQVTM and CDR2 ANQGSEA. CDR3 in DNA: TGCAGCGAGGTGGGGCTAGCGGGGGGCCACTCCTACAATGAGCAGTTCTTC. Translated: CSEVGLAGGHSYNEQFF.

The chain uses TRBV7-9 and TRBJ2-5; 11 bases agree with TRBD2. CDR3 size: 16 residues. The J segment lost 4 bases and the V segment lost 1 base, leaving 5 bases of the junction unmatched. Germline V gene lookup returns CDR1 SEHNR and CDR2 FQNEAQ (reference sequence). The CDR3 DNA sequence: TGTGCCAGCAGCTTAGGGGGACTAGCGGTTGGAGAGACCCAGTACTTC. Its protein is CASSLGGLAVGETQYF.

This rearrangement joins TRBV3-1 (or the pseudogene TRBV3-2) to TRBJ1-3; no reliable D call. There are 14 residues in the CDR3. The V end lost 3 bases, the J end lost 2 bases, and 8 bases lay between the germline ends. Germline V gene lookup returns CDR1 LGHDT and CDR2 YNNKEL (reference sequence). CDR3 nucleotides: TGTGCCAGCAGCCACTGGGAAGCTGGAAACACCATATATTTT. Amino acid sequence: CASSHWEAGNTIYF.

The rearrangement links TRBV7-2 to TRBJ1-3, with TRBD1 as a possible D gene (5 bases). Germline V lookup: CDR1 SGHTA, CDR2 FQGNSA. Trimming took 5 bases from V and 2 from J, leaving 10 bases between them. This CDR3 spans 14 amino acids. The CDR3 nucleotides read TGTGCCAGCAGCGTGGGACGGGCTGGAAACACCATATATTTT. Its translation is CASSVGRAGNTIYF.

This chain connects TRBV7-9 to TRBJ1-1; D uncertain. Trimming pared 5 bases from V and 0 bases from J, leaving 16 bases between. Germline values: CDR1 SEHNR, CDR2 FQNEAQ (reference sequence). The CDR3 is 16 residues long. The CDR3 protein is CASSPRDWRMNTEAFF. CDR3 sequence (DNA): TGTGCCAGCAGCCCCCGCGACTGGCGCATGAACACTGAAGCTTTCTTT.

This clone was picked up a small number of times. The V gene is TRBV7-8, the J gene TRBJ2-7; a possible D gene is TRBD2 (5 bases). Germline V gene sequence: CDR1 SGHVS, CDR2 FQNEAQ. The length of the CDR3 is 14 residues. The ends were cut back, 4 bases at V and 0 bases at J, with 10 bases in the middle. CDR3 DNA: TGTGCCAGCAGCTCCCTGAGCGGCTCCTACGAGCAGTACTTC. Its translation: CASSSLSGSYEQYF.

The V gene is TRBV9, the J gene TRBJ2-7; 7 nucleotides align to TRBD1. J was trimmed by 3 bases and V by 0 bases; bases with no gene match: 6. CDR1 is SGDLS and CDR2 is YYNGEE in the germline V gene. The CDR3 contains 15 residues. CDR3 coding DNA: TGTGCCAGCAGCGTAGCCCCGGGACAGAACTACGAGCAGTACTTC. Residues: CASSVAPGQNYEQYF.

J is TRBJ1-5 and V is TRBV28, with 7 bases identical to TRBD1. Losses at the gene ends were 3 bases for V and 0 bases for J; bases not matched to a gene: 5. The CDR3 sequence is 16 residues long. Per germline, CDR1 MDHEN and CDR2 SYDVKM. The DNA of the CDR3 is TGTGCCAGCAGTTTGTACAGGGGATATAGCAATCAGCCCCAGCATTTT. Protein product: CASSLYRGYSNQPQHF.

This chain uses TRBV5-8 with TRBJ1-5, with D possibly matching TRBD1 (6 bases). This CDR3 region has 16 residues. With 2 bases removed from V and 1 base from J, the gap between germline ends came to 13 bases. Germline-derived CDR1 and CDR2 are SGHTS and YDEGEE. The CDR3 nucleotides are TGTGCCAGCAGCTTTTTTAGGGGGGTAAGCAATCAGCCCCAGCATTTT. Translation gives CASSFFRGVSNQPQHF.